The 21 T cell receptor beta chains below all came from one sample that was sequenced in a study of blood T cell repertoires in COVID-19. The protocol was immunoSEQ multiplex PCR, while the TCRdb copy is restricted to in-frame clones and leaves out a portion. The sample consists of fewer than 150,000 clones, 70% to 90% of them appearing once. What was sequenced was peripheral blood. The receptor set was obtained from a woman aged 45-59 years with active or convalescent COVID-19.

A few counts support this clone. The J gene is TRBJ2-3, the V gene TRBV5-4; 7 bases line up with TRBD2. CDR1 and CDR2 from the germline V gene are SGHNT and YYREEE (reference sequence). CDR3 length: 13 residues. Germline trimming cut 1 base from V and 7 bases from J; bases unmatched to any gene: 3. The CDR3 is CASSLREGNTQYF. As DNA, the CDR3 is TGTGCCAGCAGCTTGAGGGAGGGCAATACGCAGTATTTT.

The J gene is TRBJ1-5, the V gene TRBV28; D is ambiguous. Per the germline V gene, CDR1 is MDHEN and CDR2 is SYDVKM. CDR3 length: 16 residues. V dropped 6 bases and J dropped 0 bases, with 15 bases sitting between them. CDR3 protein: CASSRLGSYSNQPQHF. CDR3 coding DNA: TGTGCCAGCAGCAGATTGGGCAGCTATAGCAATCAGCCCCAGCATTTT.

The chain joins TRBV28 to TRBJ2-7, with D possibly matching TRBD2 (6 bases). V shed 5 bases and J shed 1 base, with 15 bases lying between them. The germline gives CDR1 MDHEN, CDR2 SYDVKM. The CDR3 loop spans 15 amino acids. CDR3 region: CASSLYSGASYEQYF. The DNA for the CDR3 is TGTGCCAGCAGTCTTTATAGCGGAGCGTCCTACGAGCAGTACTTC.

The V call is TRBV18, the J call TRBJ1-5; D is possibly TRBD1 (6 bases). Germline V CDR1 and CDR2: KGHSH, LQKENI. This CDR3 is built from 15 residues. Trimming removed 3 bases from V and 1 base from J, with 10 bases in between. The chain's CDR3 is CASSPRDTSNQPQHF. The CDR3 coding sequence is TGTGCCAGCTCACCCCGGGACACCAGCAATCAGCCCCAGCATTTT.

The chain joins TRBV5-4 to TRBJ2-1, with D maybe TRBD2 (6 bases). The CDR3 is 17 amino acids. Germline V gene lookup returns CDR1 SGHNT and CDR2 YYREEE (reference sequence). Trimming took 4 bases from V and 0 from J, leaving 17 bases between them. The CDR3 protein is CASSPRLRGSSYNEQFF. DNA of the CDR3: TGTGCCAGCAGCCCCCGCCTCCGGGGGAGCTCCTACAATGAGCAGTTCTTC.

The chain has TRBV10-3 and TRBJ2-1; tentatively, D is TRBD2 (6 bases). The length of the CDR3 is 16 residues. The V end was cut by 6 bases, the J end by 9 bases, with 24 bases between. Germline CDR1 reads ENHRY; CDR2 reads SYGVKD. CDR3 residues: CAISRTPGLGYIEQFF. The CDR3 nucleotides are TGTGCCATCAGCCGAACCCCGGGACTGGGGTATATTGAGCAGTTCTTC.

V usage is TRBV15 and J usage is TRBJ2-1, with D possibly TRBD2 on 5 matching bases. This CDR3 region has 16 residues. With 2 bases removed from V and 2 bases from J, the gap between germline ends came to 13 bases. Germline V CDR1 and CDR2: LNHNV, YYDKDF (reference sequence). This CDR3 is CATSRSRANPYNEQFF. The CDR3 DNA sequence: TGTGCCACCAGCAGATCGCGGGCAAACCCCTACAATGAGCAGTTCTTC.

In its sample, this clone was seen a few times. The chain combines TRBV5-4 with TRBJ2-7; 7 nucleotides match TRBD1. Trimming took 1 base from V and 6 from J; bases not matched to a gene: 7. The germline V gene encodes CDR1 SGHNT and CDR2 YYREEE (reference sequence). This CDR3 is 14 amino acids long. CDR3 coding DNA: TGTGCCAGCAGCTTGTGGACAGGCGGTCTCGAGCAGTACTTC. As protein: CASSLWTGGLEQYF.

This sequence joins TRBV7-2 and TRBJ2-7, with 8 bases fitting TRBD1. There are 15 residues in the CDR3. From germline, CDR1 is SGHTA and CDR2 FQGNSA. Trimming cost V 6 bases and J 4 bases; bases outside gene matches: 11. The CDR3 protein is CASRQTGGSFYEQYF. The CDR3 DNA reads as TGTGCCAGCAGACAAACAGGGGGATCATTTTACGAGCAGTACTTC. The variable domain in full, completed from reference TRBV7-2 and TRBJ2-7, reads GAGVSQSPSNKVTEKGKDVELRCDPISGHTALYWYRQSLGQGLEFLIYFQGNSAPDKSGLPSDRFSAERTGGSVSTLTIQRTQQEDSAVYLCASRQTGGSFYEQYFGPGTRLTVT.

This chain uses TRBV6-5 with TRBJ2-7, with D perhaps TRBD2 (5 bases). From germline, CDR1 is MNHEY and CDR2 SVGAGI. The V and J ends lost 5 bases and 0 bases respectively, with 14 bases between them. The CDR3 consists of 15 residues. The chain's CDR3 is CASSRRTASSYEQYF. The CDR3, as DNA: TGTGCCAGCAGTCGGCGGACTGCTAGCTCCTACGAGCAGTACTTC.

This clone was observed a single time. The chain is built from TRBV28 and TRBJ2-1, with 8 nucleotides matching TRBD1. The V segment lost 10 bases and the J segment 8 bases; nucleotides outside the gene matches: 13. Germline V lookup: CDR1 MDHEN, CDR2 SYDVKM. This CDR3 region has 14 residues. The CDR3 loop is CAIQAGGNVDEQFF. CDR3 DNA sequence: TGTGCCATCCAAGCAGGGGGCAATGTAGATGAGCAGTTCTTC.

The chain is built from TRBV4-2 and TRBJ1-6; D gene ambiguous. Germline V lookup: CDR1 LGHNA, CDR2 YNFKEQ. The V end lost 0 bases, the J end lost 11 bases, and 5 bases lay between the germline ends. The CDR3 consists of 12 residues. The CDR3 sequence: CASSQDGAPLHF. The DNA for the CDR3 is TGTGCCAGCAGCCAAGATGGAGCACCCCTCCACTTT.

The V and J genes are TRBV27 and TRBJ1-5; 12 positions agree with TRBD1. V was pared by 2 bases and J by 6 bases, with 8 bases of the junction left unmatched. The germline CDR1 and CDR2 sequences are MNHEY and SMNVEV (reference sequence). The CDR3 sequence is 17 residues long. CDR3 residues: CASSLRGTGGFFQPQHF. The CDR3 bases are TGTGCCAGCAGTTTACGAGGGACAGGGGGCTTTTTTCAGCCCCAGCATTTT.

This chain links TRBV28 with TRBJ2-5; D is ambiguous. CDR3 size: 14 residues. The germline V gene has CDR1 MDHEN and CDR2 SYDVKM. The ends were cut back, 2 bases at V and 7 bases at J, with 14 bases in the middle. The CDR3 spells CASSLMVQAGTQYF. DNA of the CDR3: TGTGCCAGCAGTTTAATGGTCCAAGCAGGGACCCAGTACTTC. The whole variable domain, filled in from reference TRBV28 and TRBJ2-5, reads DVKVTQSSRYLVKRTGEKVFLECVQDMDHENMFWYRQDPGLGLRLIYFSYDVKMKEKGDIPEGYSVSREKKERFSLILESASTNQTSMYLCASSLMVQAGTQYFGPGTRLLVL.

The chain joins TRBV6-1 to TRBJ1-1; tentative D call: TRBD1 (5 bases). CDR3 length: 17 residues. Germline CDR1 MNHNS, CDR2 SASEGT. V lost 3 bases and J 11 bases, leaving 28 bases between the germline ends. The CDR3 sequence: CASSDMSPPEPRDVAFF. The CDR3 DNA sequence: TGTGCCAGCAGTGATATGAGCCCCCCCGAACCCAGGGATGTGGCTTTCTTT.

The gene calls are TRBV18 and TRBJ2-1; D ambiguous. The germline V and J ends were trimmed by 1 base and 2 bases, with 12 bases remaining between them. The CDR3 length is 16 residues. The germline gives CDR1 KGHSH, CDR2 LQKENI. As DNA, the CDR3 is TGTGCCAGCTCACCACGTGCCCTCGAGGCCTACAATGAGCAGTTCTTC. Translation gives CASSPRALEAYNEQFF. The full variable domain, in which reference TRBV18 and TRBJ2-1 provide the parts outside the CDR3, is NAGVMQNPRHLVRRRGQEARLRCSPMKGHSHVYWYRQLPEEGLKFMVYLQKENIIDESGMPKERFSAEFPKEGPSILRIQQVVRGDSAAYFCASSPRALEAYNEQFFGPGTRLTVL.

This chain connects TRBV11-3 to TRBJ1-6; D not resolved. CDR1 and CDR2 (germline): SGHNT, YENEEA. V lost 2 bases to trimming and J lost 8 bases, with 7 bases between them. The CDR3 is 13 amino acids. CDR3 nucleotide sequence: TGTGCCAGCAGCTTAAACGGTTATTCACCCCTCCACTTT. Protein sequence: CASSLNGYSPLHF.

The chain carries TRBV19 and TRBJ2-1; D perhaps matches TRBD2 (6 bases). V was clipped by 10 bases and J by 6 bases, with 19 bases between them. The V gene's germline CDR1 is LNHDA and CDR2 SQIVND (reference sequence). The length of the CDR3 is 14 residues. The CDR3 here is CATAGLHVSNEQFF. CDR3 coding DNA: TGTGCCACCGCGGGACTCCATGTCTCCAATGAGCAGTTCTTC.

The chain employs TRBV7-2 and TRBJ2-1; 7 bases align to TRBD2. The germline V gene has CDR1 SGHTA and CDR2 FQGNSA. The ends lost 5 bases at V and 4 bases at J; junction bases unmatched: 11. This CDR3 spans 16 amino acids. CDR3 sequence (DNA): TGTGCCAGCAGCAAAGCGGTACGCGGGGGTTACAATGAGCAGTTCTTC. Encoded protein: CASSKAVRGGYNEQFF.

The V and J genes are TRBV20-1 and TRBJ2-1; D possibly corresponds to TRBD2 (5 bases). V lost 3 bases and J lost 3, with 21 bases in between. From germline, CDR1 is DFQATT and CDR2 SNEGSKA (reference sequence). The CDR3 has 17 amino acids. CDR3 amino acids: CSASSTGGGAIYNEQFF. In DNA form, the CDR3 reads TGCAGTGCTAGTTCGACCGGAGGTGGAGCGATCTACAATGAGCAGTTCTTC.

This clone was detected once. The V gene is TRBV6-2 or TRBV6-3, the J gene TRBJ1-2, with 7 positions matching TRBD1. Looked up from germline, CDR1 is MNHEY and CDR2 is SVGEGT. This CDR3 spans 13 amino acids. J gave up 8 bases and V 2 bases, and 5 bases lay outside the gene matches. CDR3 DNA sequence: TGTGCCAGCAGTTACGACAGGGCAATGGGCTACACCTTC. This gives the protein CASSYDRAMGYTF.